This TCR beta chain was captured by sequencing in a study of T cell responses to AZD1222 COVID-19 vaccine. Study results and caveats: At baseline, seropositivity was found in only a handful of AZD1222 recipients. Across the whole spike, CD4 TCRs peaked at regions 160-218 and 743-854.

Regarding this clone: What it binds is unknown.

The method was immunoSEQ multiplex PCR; TCRdb's version includes in-frame clones alone and lacks a portion of them. In the table there are 150,000 to 200,000 clones, about nine tenths of which are singletons. Germline-derived CDR1 and CDR2 are SGDLS and YYNGEE. The CDR3 is made up of 15 amino acids. The ends were cut back, 0 bases at V and 4 bases at J, with 10 bases in the middle. Material: peripheral blood, obtained on day 0 of MenACWY control vaccination. The chain recombines TRBV9 with TRBJ2-2; D ambiguous. The source of this sequence is an adult in good health. The CDR3 loop reads CASSVGGRATGELFF. CDR3 sequence (DNA): TGTGCCAGCAGCGTAGGCGGCCGCGCCACCGGGGAGCTGTTTTTT.